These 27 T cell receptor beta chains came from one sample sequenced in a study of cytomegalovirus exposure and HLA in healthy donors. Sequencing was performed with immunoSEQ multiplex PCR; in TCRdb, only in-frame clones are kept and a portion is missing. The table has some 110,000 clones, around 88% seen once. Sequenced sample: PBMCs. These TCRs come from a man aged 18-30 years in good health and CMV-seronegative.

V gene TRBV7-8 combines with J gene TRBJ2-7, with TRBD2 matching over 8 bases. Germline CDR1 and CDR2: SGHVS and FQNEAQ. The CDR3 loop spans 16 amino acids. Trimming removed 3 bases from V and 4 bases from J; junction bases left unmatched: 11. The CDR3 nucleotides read TGTGCCAGCAGCTTTTCCCTCGCGGGAGGTATATACGAGCAGTACTTC. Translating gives CASSFSLAGGIYEQYF.

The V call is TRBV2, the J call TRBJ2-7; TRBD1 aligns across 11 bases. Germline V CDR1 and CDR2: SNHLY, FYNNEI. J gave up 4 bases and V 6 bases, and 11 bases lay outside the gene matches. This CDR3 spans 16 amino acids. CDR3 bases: TGTGCCAGCAGCGACCGGACAGGGGGCCTATCTTACGAGCAGTACTTC. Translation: CASSDRTGGLSYEQYF.

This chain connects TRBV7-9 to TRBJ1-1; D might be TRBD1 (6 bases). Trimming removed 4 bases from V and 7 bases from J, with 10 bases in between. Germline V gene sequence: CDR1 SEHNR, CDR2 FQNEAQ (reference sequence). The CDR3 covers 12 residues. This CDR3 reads CASSSQGIEAFF. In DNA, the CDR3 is TGTGCCAGCAGCTCACAGGGAATTGAAGCTTTCTTT.

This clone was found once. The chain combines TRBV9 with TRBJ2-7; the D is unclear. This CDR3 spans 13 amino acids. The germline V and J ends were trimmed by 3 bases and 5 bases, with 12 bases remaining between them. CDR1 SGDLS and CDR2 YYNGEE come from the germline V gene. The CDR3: CASSARERHEQYF. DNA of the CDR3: TGTGCCAGCAGCGCCCGTGAGCGCCACGAGCAGTACTTC.

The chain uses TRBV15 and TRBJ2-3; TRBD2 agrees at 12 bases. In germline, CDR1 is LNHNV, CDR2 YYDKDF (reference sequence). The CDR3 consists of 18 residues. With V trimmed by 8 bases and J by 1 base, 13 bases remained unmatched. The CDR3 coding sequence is TGTGCCACCGGAGTCCCTGGTCTAGCGGGAGGGGGCACAGATACGCAGTATTTT. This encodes CATGVPGLAGGGTDTQYF.

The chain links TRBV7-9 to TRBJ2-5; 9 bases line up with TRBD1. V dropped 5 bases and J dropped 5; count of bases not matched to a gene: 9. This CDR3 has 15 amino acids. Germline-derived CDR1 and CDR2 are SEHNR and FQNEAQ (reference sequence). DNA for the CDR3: TGTGCCAGCAGCCCCGGGGACAGGGTGGGGGAGACCCAGTACTTC. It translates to CASSPGDRVGETQYF.

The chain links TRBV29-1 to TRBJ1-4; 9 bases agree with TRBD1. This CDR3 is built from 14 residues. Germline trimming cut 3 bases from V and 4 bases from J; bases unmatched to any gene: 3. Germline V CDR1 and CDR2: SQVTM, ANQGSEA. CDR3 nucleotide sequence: TGCAGCGTTGATGGGACAGGGATTAATGAAAAACTGTTTTTT. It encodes CSVDGTGINEKLFF.

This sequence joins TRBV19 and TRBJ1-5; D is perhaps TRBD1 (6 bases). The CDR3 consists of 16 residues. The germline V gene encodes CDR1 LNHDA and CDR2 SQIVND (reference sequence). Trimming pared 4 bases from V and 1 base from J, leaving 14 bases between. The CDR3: CASSTLGGASNQPQHF. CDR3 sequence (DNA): TGTGCCAGTAGTACCCTTGGGGGGGCGAGCAATCAGCCCCAGCATTTT.

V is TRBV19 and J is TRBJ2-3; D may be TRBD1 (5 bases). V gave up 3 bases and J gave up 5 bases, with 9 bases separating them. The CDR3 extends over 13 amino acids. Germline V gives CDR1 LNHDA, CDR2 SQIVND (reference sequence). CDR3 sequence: CASSMDIRDTQYF. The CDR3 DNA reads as TGTGCCAGTAGTATGGACATTAGAGATACGCAGTATTTT.

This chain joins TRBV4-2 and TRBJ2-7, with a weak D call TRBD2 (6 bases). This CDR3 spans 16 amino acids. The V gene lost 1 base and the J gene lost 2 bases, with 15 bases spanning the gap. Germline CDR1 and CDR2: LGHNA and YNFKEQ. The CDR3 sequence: CASSQVTGEAPYEQYF. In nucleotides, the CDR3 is TGTGCCAGCAGCCAAGTTACGGGGGAGGCCCCCTACGAGCAGTACTTC.

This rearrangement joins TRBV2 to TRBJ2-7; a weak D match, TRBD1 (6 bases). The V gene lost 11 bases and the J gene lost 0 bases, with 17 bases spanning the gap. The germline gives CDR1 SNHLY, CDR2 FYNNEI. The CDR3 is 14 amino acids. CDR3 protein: CALRLDRISYEQYF. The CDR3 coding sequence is TGTGCCCTAAGGCTAGACAGGATCTCCTACGAGCAGTACTTC.

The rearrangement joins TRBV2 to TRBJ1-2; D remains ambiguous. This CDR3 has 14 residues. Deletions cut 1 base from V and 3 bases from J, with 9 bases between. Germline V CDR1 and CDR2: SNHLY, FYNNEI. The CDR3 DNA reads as TGTGCCAGCAGTGAAGGAGGGTCCCACTATGGCTACACCTTC. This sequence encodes CASSEGGSHYGYTF.

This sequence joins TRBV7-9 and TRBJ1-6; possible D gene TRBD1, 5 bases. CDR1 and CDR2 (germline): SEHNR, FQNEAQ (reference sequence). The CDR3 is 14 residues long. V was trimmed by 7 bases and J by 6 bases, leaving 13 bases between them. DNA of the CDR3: TGTGCCAGCACCACTGACAGAACTAATTCACCCCTCCACTTT. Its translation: CASTTDRTNSPLHF.

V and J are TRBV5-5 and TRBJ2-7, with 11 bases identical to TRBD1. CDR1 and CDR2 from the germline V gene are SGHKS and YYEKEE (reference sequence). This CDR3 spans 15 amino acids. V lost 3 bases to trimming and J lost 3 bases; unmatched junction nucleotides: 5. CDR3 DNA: TGTGCCAGCAGCTCACCGGACAGGGGGCGCTACGAGCAGTACTTC. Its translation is CASSSPDRGRYEQYF.

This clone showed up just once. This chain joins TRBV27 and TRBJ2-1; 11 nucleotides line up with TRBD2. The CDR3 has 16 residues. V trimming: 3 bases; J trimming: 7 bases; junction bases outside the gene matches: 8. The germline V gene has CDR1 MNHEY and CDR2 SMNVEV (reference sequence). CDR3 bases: TGTGCCAGCAGTTTTGGTAGCGGGAGGGCCGGGAATGAGCAGTTCTTC. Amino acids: CASSFGSGRAGNEQFF.

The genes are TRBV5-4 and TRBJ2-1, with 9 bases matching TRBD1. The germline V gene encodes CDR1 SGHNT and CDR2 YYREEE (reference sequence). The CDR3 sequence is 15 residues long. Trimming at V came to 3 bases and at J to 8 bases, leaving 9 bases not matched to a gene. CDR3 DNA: TGTGCCAGCAGCTCGTCCCGGGACAGGGTAGATGAGCAGTTCTTC. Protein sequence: CASSSSRDRVDEQFF.

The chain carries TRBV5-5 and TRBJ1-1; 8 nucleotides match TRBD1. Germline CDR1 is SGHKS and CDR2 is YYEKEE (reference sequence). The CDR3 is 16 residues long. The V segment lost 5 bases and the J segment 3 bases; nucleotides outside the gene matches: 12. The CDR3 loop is CASSYGQGVLYTEAFF. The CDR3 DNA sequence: TGTGCCAGCAGTTACGGACAGGGCGTGCTTTACACTGAAGCTTTCTTT.

For the CDR3, the DNA is TGTGCCAGCAGCTTCTACCGGGACTTTCGCGATGGCTACACCTTC. This codes for CASSFYRDFRDGYTF. This rearrangement joins TRBV7-2 to TRBJ1-2; D is possibly TRBD1 (5 bases). The CDR3 runs 15 residues. From germline, CDR1 is SGHTA and CDR2 FQGNSA. V was trimmed by 3 bases and J by 6 bases, leaving 17 bases between them.

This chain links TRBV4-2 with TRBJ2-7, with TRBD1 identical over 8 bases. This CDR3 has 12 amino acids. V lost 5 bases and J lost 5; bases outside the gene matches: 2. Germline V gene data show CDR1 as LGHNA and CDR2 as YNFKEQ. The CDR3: CASSSQGDEQYF. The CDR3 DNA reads TGTGCCAGCAGCTCACAGGGGGACGAGCAGTACTTC.

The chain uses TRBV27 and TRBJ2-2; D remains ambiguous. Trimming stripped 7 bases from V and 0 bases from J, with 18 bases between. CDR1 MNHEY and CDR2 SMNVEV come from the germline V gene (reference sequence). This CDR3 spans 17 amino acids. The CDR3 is CASKVQAGRSNTGELFF. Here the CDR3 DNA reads TGTGCCAGCAAGGTTCAAGCAGGTCGGTCGAACACCGGGGAGCTGTTTTTT.

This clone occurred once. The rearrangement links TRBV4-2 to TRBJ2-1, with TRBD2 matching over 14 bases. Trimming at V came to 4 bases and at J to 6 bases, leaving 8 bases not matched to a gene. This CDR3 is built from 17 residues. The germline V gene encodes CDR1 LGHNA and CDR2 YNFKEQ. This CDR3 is CASSLTTGTSGGNEQFF. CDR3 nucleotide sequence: TGTGCCAGCAGCCTCACGACCGGGACTAGCGGGGGCAATGAGCAGTTCTTC.

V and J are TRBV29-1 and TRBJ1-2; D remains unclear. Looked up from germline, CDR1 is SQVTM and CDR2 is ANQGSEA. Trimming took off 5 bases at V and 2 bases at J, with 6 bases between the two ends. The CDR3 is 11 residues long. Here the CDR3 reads CSVSGNYGYTF. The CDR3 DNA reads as TGCAGCGTTAGCGGAAACTATGGCTACACCTTC.

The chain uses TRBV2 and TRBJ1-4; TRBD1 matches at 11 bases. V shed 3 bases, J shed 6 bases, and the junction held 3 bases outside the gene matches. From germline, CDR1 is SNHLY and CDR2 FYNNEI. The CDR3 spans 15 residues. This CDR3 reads CASSDGQGAYEKLFF. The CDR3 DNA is TGTGCCAGCAGTGACGGACAGGGGGCGTATGAAAAACTGTTTTTT. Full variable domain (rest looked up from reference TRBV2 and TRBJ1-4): EPEVTQTPSHQVTQMGQEVILRCVPISNHLYFYWYRQILGQKVEFLVSFYNNEISEKSEIFDDQFSVERPDGSNFTLKIRSTKLEDSAMYFCASSDGQGAYEKLFFGSGTQLSVL.

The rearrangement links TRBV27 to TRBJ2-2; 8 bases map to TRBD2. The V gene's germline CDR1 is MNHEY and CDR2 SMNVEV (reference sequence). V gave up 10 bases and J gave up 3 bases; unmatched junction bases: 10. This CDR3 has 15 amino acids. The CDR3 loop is CATKEIAGYTGELFF. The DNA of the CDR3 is TGTGCCACCAAGGAAATAGCGGGATACACCGGGGAGCTGTTTTTT.

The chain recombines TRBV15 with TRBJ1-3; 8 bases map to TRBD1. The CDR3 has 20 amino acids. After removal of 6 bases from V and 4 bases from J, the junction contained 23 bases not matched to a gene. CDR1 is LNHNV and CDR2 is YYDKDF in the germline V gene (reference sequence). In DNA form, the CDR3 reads TGTGCCACCAGTGTGGGGACAGGCGTTCGGGAGCCCCGGGAGGGAAACACCATATATTTT. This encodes CATSVGTGVREPREGNTIYF.

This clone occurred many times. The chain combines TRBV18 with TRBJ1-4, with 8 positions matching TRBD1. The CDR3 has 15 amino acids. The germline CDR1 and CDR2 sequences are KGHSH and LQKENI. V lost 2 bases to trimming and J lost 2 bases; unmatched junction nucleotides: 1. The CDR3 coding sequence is TGTGCCAGCTCACCAGCAGGGGGCACTAATGAAAAACTGTTTTTT. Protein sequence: CASSPAGGTNEKLFF.

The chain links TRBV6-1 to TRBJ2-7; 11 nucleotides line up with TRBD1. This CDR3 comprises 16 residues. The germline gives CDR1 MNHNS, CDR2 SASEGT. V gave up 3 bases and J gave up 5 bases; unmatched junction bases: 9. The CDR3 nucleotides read TGTGCCAGCAGTGACAGGACAGGGGGCGCATCCCACGAGCAGTACTTC. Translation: CASSDRTGGASHEQYF.